This paragraph covers one T cell receptor beta chain sequence. Specified time point: baseline pretreatment blood. The treatment is: 15 Gy SBRT to primary tumor, nephrectomy 4 weeks later. The protocol was immunoSEQ multiplex PCR, while the TCRdb copy is restricted to in-frame clones and leaves out a portion. The data contain around 140,000 clones, 88% of them singletons. The record originates from a study of radiation and T cells in renal cell carcinoma. Trimming took off 2 bases at V and 0 bases at J, with 5 bases between the two ends. CDR3 size: 15 residues. The germline V gene has CDR1 LNHDA and CDR2 SQIVND (reference sequence).

The source was blood, collected from a patient whose treatment included radiotherapy and nephrectomy. The chain links TRBV19 to TRBJ1-6, with D uncertain. This sequence originates from an older woman with renal cell carcinoma. CDR3 sequence: CASSIKSSYNSPLHF. The CDR3 region has the DNA TGTGCCAGTAGTATAAAGAGCTCCTATAATTCACCCCTCCACTTT.